The clone carrying this T cell receptor beta chain was detected only a few times. These data are taken from a study of blood T cell dynamics during melanoma immunotherapy. TCRdb keeps only in-frame clones here, not all; method: immunoSEQ multiplex PCR. This table holds 7,000 or so clones, 80% found once. Time point meaning: pre-treatment baseline. This CDR3 comprises 16 residues. V was cut by 4 bases and J by 1 base, with 13 bases left in between. Germline CDR1 reads KGHSH; CDR2 reads LQKENI. The V and J genes are TRBV18 and TRBJ2-2; maybe TRBD2 (5 bases). This TCR derives from a human donor with melanoma. This specimen was blood, taken from a patient treated with checkpoint blockade. CDR3 DNA sequence: TGTGCCAGCTCACTATCCCATAGCGTGAACACCGGGGAGCTGTTTTTT. This encodes CASSLSHSVNTGELFF.